This TCR beta chain emerged from a study of OX40 agonist ivuxolimab in advanced cancers. A word on this clone: Its antigen is undetermined.

Notes on the study in general: Low normalized T-cell clonal expansion was additionally recorded for some nonresponders. Among the least clonally expanded were partial responders at 0.1-3.0 mg/kg. Among T cells, CD8+ cells averaged more expanded clones than CD4+ cells.

V dropped 0 bases and J dropped 3; count of bases not matched to a gene: 5. The germline gives CDR1 SGDLS, CDR2 YYNGEE. CDR3 length: 17 residues. Profiling relied on immunoSEQ multiplex PCR, and the TCRdb table lists in-frame clones only, not all of them. The data show about 77,000 clones, around 86% seen once. Patients with a history of autoimmune disease or on systemic immunosuppression were excluded. The material sequenced was CD4+ or CD8+ T cells sorted from blood, taken in a trial of the OX40 agonist ivuxolimab. The chain uses TRBV9 and TRBJ2-1; 11 bases map to TRBD2. This TCR derives from an adult with an advanced solid tumor such as melanoma, head and neck, liver or kidney cancer. CDR3 bases: TGTGCCAGCAGCGTAGGGTCTAGCGGGAGGATCTACAATGAGCAGTTCTTC. Its protein is CASSVGSSGRIYNEQFF. Full variable domain (remainder filled in from reference TRBV9 and TRBJ2-1): DSGVTQTPKHLITATGQRVTLRCSPRSGDLSVYWYQQSLDQGLQFLIQYYNGEERAKGNILERFSAQQFPDLHSELNLSSLELGDSALYFCASSVGSSGRIYNEQFFGPGTRLTVL.